This T cell receptor beta chain is from a study of blood T cells in healthy people across ages. CDR3 length: 17 amino acids. The germline gives CDR1 ENHRY, CDR2 SYGVKD. The J segment lost 5 bases and the V segment lost 0 bases, leaving 8 bases of the junction unmatched. Primers used in a second PCR of about 6 to 11 cycles were a sample-barcoded 5' primer and a J-beta primer mix. TCRdb re-analysed the 5' RACE reads in MiXCR, keeping a single row per CDR3 protein. The profile shows hundreds of thousands of distinct CDR3 sequences, about a quarter of them singletons. Note on this clonotype: Its cognate antigen is unknown.

Study-level points and caveats: Observed TCR beta diversity per million T cells went down as age went up. This fall followed a roughly linear course with age.

The sample also formed part of further work on T cells of mothers and their children.

V is TRBV10-3 and J is TRBJ2-1; 9 bases align to TRBD2. The sequenced sample was blood. The clonotype was recovered from a boy between 2 and 10 years old in good health. This CDR3 reads CAISESRASGDNNEQFF. For the CDR3, the DNA is TGTGCCATCAGTGAGTCTCGGGCTAGCGGGGATAACAATGAGCAGTTCTTC.